This T cell receptor beta chain comes out of a study of blood T cell repertoires in COVID-19. Across the whole study: COVID-19 samples, acute and convalescent, were from the United States, Italy and Spain. From T cells, B-cell-depleted T cells, or PBMCs came the material, which was cDNA or gDNA.

Germline V gene sequence: CDR1 MNHEY, CDR2 SVGAGI. V was clipped by 6 bases and J by 1 base; unmatched bases: 3. The CDR3 loop spans 14 amino acids. As originally analysed: Amplification of reference gene primers provided the estimated nucleated cell counts. This table comes from immunoSEQ multiplex PCR, and its TCRdb copy is limited to in-frame clones, with some not included. That table is the source of V, J and clone size, and D and trimming were worked out from the DNA. The sample yields about 120,000 clones, around 85% seen once. The sequence derives from a man in his sixties with acute or convalescent COVID-19. V and J are TRBV6-5 and TRBJ1-5; the match to TRBD1 covers 7 bases. The specimen was peripheral blood. CDR3: CASSLQGSNQPQHF. The DNA for the CDR3 is TGTGCCAGCAGCCTACAGGGGAGCAATCAGCCCCAGCATTTT.